These 11 T cell receptor beta chains originate from one sample sequenced in a study of cytomegalovirus exposure and HLA in healthy donors. PCR was performed using 60 Vbeta and 13 Jbeta primers. Sequenced by immunoSEQ multiplex PCR; TCRdb stores in-frame clones only, minus some. The sample consists of over 100,000 clones, over 80% of them appearing once. The sequenced sample was PBMCs. The receptor source for this set is a man in his forties in good health and CMV-seronegative.

The chain couples TRBV25-1 to TRBJ2-1; maybe TRBD2 (5 bases). V was cut by 7 bases and J by 0 bases, with 10 bases left in between. CDR1 and CDR2 from the germline V gene are MGHDK and SYGVNS. This CDR3 contains 14 residues. Here the CDR3 DNA reads TGTGCCAGCAAAGAGGGTAGCTCCTACAATGAGCAGTTCTTC. It translates to CASKEGSSYNEQFF.

J is TRBJ2-7 and V is TRBV7-6; 10 nucleotides line up with TRBD1. The CDR3 sequence is 14 residues long. CDR1 is SGHVS and CDR2 is FNYEAQ in the germline V gene. V lost 5 bases and J lost 2; bases outside the gene matches: 3. This CDR3 reads CASSAGTGAYEQYF. CDR3 coding DNA: TGTGCCAGCAGCGCCGGGACAGGGGCCTACGAGCAGTACTTC.

J is TRBJ1-5 and V is TRBV30; possibly TRBD1 for D (5 bases). V dropped 2 bases and J dropped 4 bases, with 9 bases sitting between them. Per the germline V gene, CDR1 is GTSNPN and CDR2 is SVGIG (reference sequence). The CDR3 is 13 residues long. CDR3 in DNA: TGTGCCTGGAGTCGACAGAATAATCAGCCCCAGCATTTT. This sequence encodes CAWSRQNNQPQHF.

The chain combines TRBV7-3 with TRBJ1-2; 7 positions agree with TRBD1. CDR3 length: 16 residues. The germline CDR1 and CDR2 sequences are SGHTA and FQGTGA. Trimming removed 5 bases from V and 6 bases from J; junction bases left unmatched: 15. In DNA form, the CDR3 reads TGTGCCAGCAGCCCCACCCCCACGACAGGGTATGATGGCTACACCTTC. Residues: CASSPTPTTGYDGYTF.

DNA for the CDR3: TGTGCCAGCAGCCAATCAGCGCGAGATACGCAGTATTTT. It is translated as CASSQSARDTQYF. The chain recombines TRBV5-4 with TRBJ2-3; D is uncertain. The germline CDR1 and CDR2 sequences are SGHNT and YYREEE (reference sequence). The CDR3 runs 13 residues. The V end was cut by 4 bases, the J end by 5 bases, with 11 bases between.

The chain recombines TRBV29-1 with TRBJ2-2; 7 positions match TRBD2. Germline V gene data show CDR1 as SQVTM and CDR2 as ANQGSEA. This CDR3 spans 13 amino acids. V trimming: 5 bases; J trimming: 5 bases; junction bases outside the gene matches: 5. DNA of the CDR3: TGCAGCGTTCGCCAGGGAGGGACCGGGGAGCTGTTTTTT. Translation: CSVRQGGTGELFF.

This chain uses TRBV7-8 with TRBJ2-7, with 11 bases matching TRBD2. Germline CDR1 and CDR2: SGHVS and FQNEAQ. V lost 2 bases and J lost 3; bases outside the gene matches: 9. The CDR3 loop spans 17 amino acids. The CDR3 region has the DNA TGTGCCAGCAGCTTAACCCTAGCGGGGGGACTTAGCTACGAGCAGTACTTC. This encodes CASSLTLAGGLSYEQYF. The variable domain in full, completed from reference TRBV7-8 and TRBJ2-7, reads GAGVSQSPRYKVAKRGQDVALRCDPISGHVSLFWYQQALGQGPEFLTYFQNEAQLDKSGLPSDRFFAERPEGSVSTLKIQRTQQEDSAVYLCASSLTLAGGLSYEQYFGPGTRLTVT.

J is TRBJ1-1 and V is TRBV12-5, with D possibly matching TRBD1 (5 bases). The V gene's germline CDR1 is LGHNT and CDR2 FRNRAP. CDR3 length equals 12 residues. V shed 11 bases and J shed 3 bases, with 13 bases lying between them. As DNA, the CDR3 is TGTGCTTCCAAGGCGGGGGACACTGAAGCTTTCTTT. This translates into CASKAGDTEAFF.

The gene calls are TRBV11-2 and TRBJ2-1; 7 bases are a match to TRBD2. From germline, CDR1 is SGHAT and CDR2 FQNNGV. This CDR3 has 15 residues. The trim removed 5 bases at V and 7 bases at J, leaving 11 bases unmatched. CDR3 amino acids: CASSPTSWGTNEQFF. DNA of the CDR3: TGTGCCAGCAGCCCGACTAGCTGGGGAACGAATGAGCAGTTCTTC.

V gene TRBV4-1 combines with J gene TRBJ2-7; 9 positions agree with TRBD2. Germline V gene sequence: CDR1 MGHRA, CDR2 YSYEKL. The CDR3 is made up of 16 amino acids. V was clipped by 4 bases and J by 6 bases; unmatched bases: 13. The CDR3 DNA is TGCGCCAGCAGCCGAGAACCGGGACTAGCAGTCTCCGAGCAGTACTTC. It encodes CASSREPGLAVSEQYF.

V and J are TRBV4-1 and TRBJ1-6; no definite D call. Between the trimmed V and J ends, which lost 7 bases and 4 bases, there was a span of 23 bases. Germline values: CDR1 MGHRA, CDR2 YSYEKL. The CDR3 has 18 residues. The DNA of the CDR3 is TGCGCCAGCACTATGCAAATGGGGAGTGCAGCTTATAATTCACCCCTCCACTTT. Translation gives CASTMQMGSAAYNSPLHF.